The subject of this entry is one T cell receptor beta chain. The antigen it recognizes is unknown. Within one base of it there is no much larger clone, and no base qualities were kept. The germline V gene (reference sequence) specifies MNHNY as CDR1 and SVGAGI as CDR2. V trim: 2 bases; J trim: 6 bases; unmatched bases: 8. The CDR3 spans 15 residues, from the cysteine through the phenylalanine. The entry retains the CDR3 DNA only, 45 bases that are in frame from base 1. This entry is derived from a study of blood T cell repertoires in COVID-19 (dated by TCRdb to 2020 to 2022). Concerning the study at large: The collaborator samples originated in the United States, Italy and Spain and spanned the acute and convalescent phases of COVID-19. The repertoires were released in a freely available public database meant as a resource for research on the immune response to SARS-CoV-2. Nearly every sample came with metadata listing a de-identified subject ID, COVID-19 status, age in years and sex. The dataset comprised deeply sampled blood TCRbeta repertoires from subjects exposed to, actively infected with, or recovered from COVID-19. Where available, HLA class I and class II types were obtained from metadata supplied by the sample provider rather than from assay-based typing. The prospective study material was composed of cDNA or gDNA derived from T cells, B-cell-depleted T cells, or PBMCs. Samples came from the ongoing ImmuneRACE study (first 160 participants) plus 1,254 subjects from 6 global collaborators.

Whole blood was collected in K2EDTA tubes by collaborating institutions according to the institutions' own protocols. For TCRbeta analysis, collaborators shipped samples in one of three forms: frozen whole blood, isolated PBMCs, or DNA extracted from either of those sample types. Results and caveats for the whole study, not just this receptor: Clinical and demographic metadata were provided uncurated, with the amount varying by source and participant.

TCRbeta CDR3 regions were amplified from genomic DNA using the immunoSEQ Assay, a bias-controlled multiplex PCR. On the study's bioinformatics: The number of nucleated cells in each sample was estimated by amplification of reference gene primers within the assay. To quantify the absolute abundance of each unique TCRbeta CDR3 rearrangement, sequence reads were collapsed and filtered. For each sample, productive Simpson clonality was calculated as the square root of Simpson's diversity index over productive rearrangements. Held by TCRdb, this immuneACCESS table contains in-frame sequences only and omits some clones. Under half of the omission traces to an unresolved V gene where checked; the cause of the rest is unknown. V, J and clone size derive from that table, while D and trimming were established from the DNA sequence. This sample lists some 200,000 clones; roughly 86% were detected once. The ten top clones hold around 2.6% of the sample.

The source is a man between 35 and 55 years old with active or convalescent COVID-19. The sequence links TRBV6-6 to TRBJ1-1, with 8 bases aligning to TRBD1. Source material: peripheral blood. The nucleotides are TGTGCCAGCAGTTACACAGGGGGACGGGGGGCTGAAGCTTTCTTT. The resulting protein is CASSYTGGRGAEAFF.